A single sample is the source of the 13 T cell receptor beta chains below, sequenced in a study of blood T cell repertoires in COVID-19. Generated by immunoSEQ multiplex PCR, the TCRdb table keeps only in-frame clones and is missing some. The sample has roughly 250,000 clones, about 90% seen once. Sequenced input: PBMCs or T cells enriched from blood (not recorded which). The receptors here all came from a man in his forties or fifties who had been exposed to COVID-19.

This clone has a single count. This chain connects TRBV7-9 to TRBJ2-1; TRBD2 matches 7 bases. The CDR3 has 15 amino acids. J lost 3 bases, V lost 4 bases, and 6 bases had no gene match. CDR1 SEHNR and CDR2 FQNEAQ come from the germline V gene (reference sequence). CDR3 sequence (DNA): TGTGCCAGCAGCTCCGGGACTAACAGCTACAATGAGCAGTTCTTC. Its translation: CASSSGTNSYNEQFF.

The genes are TRBV2 and TRBJ2-1, with a weak D call TRBD1 (7 bases). Per the germline V gene, CDR1 is SNHLY and CDR2 is FYNNEI. The CDR3 sequence is 15 residues long. The V end was cut by 6 bases, the J end by 0 bases, with 12 bases between. This chain's CDR3 is CASRGGQRSYNEQFF. CDR3 coding DNA: TGTGCCAGCAGGGGGGGACAGCGCTCCTACAATGAGCAGTTCTTC.

This rearrangement joins TRBV10-3 to TRBJ2-5; the match to TRBD2 covers 7 bases. The germline V gene has CDR1 ENHRY and CDR2 SYGVKD. Losses at the gene ends were 0 bases for V and 9 bases for J; bases not matched to a gene: 1. This CDR3 comprises 12 residues. The chain's CDR3 is CAISESGRAQYF. CDR3 DNA sequence: TGTGCCATCAGTGAGTCTGGGAGGGCCCAGTACTTC.

This clone was observed once. V and J are TRBV9 and TRBJ2-7, with 9 bases identical to TRBD1. Unmatched junction bases numbered 8, after V lost 5 bases and J lost 5 bases. Germline assignment: CDR1 SGDLS and CDR2 YYNGEE. The CDR3 covers 14 residues. CDR3 DNA sequence: TGTGCCAGCAGTGCGGGACAGGGTCGGAACGAGCAGTACTTC. Protein product: CASSAGQGRNEQYF. Using reference TRBV9 and TRBJ2-7 for the parts outside the CDR3, the full variable domain is DSGVTQTPKHLITATGQRVTLRCSPRSGDLSVYWYQQSLDQGLQFLIQYYNGEERAKGNILERFSAQQFPDLHSELNLSSLELGDSALYFCASSAGQGRNEQYFGPGTRLTVT.

V usage is TRBV6-6 and J usage is TRBJ2-7; 9 nucleotides match TRBD2. The CDR3 consists of 17 residues. Germline assignment: CDR1 MNHNY and CDR2 SVGAGI (reference sequence). V gave up 5 bases and J gave up 3 bases; unmatched junction bases: 14. Here the CDR3 reads CASSPRASGTPFYEQYV. The DNA of the CDR3 is TGTGCCAGCAGTCCCCGGGCTAGCGGGACTCCATTCTACGAGCAGTACGTC.

The V call is TRBV7-9, the J call TRBJ1-4, with no clear D. Germline CDR1 reads SEHNR; CDR2 reads FQNEAQ (reference sequence). V lost 1 base, J lost 4 bases, and 10 bases lay in between. The CDR3 extends over 15 amino acids. The CDR3 loop reads CASSLGVGLNEKLFF. The DNA for the CDR3 is TGTGCCAGCAGCTTAGGTGTTGGGCTTAATGAAAAACTGTTTTTT.

The rearrangement uses TRBV5-1 and TRBJ2-3; the match to TRBD2 covers 10 bases. CDR1 and CDR2 (germline): SGHRS, YFSETQ. J lost 4 bases, V lost 1 base, and 12 bases had no gene match. The CDR3 extends over 18 amino acids. In DNA, the CDR3 is TGCGCCAGCAGCTTGATCTCTAGCGGGAGTGAGAGAGCAGATACGCAGTATTTT. Translated, it gives CASSLISSGSERADTQYF.

The gene calls are TRBV16 and TRBJ1-2, with D possibly being TRBD1 (5 bases). Germline-derived CDR1 and CDR2 are KGHSY and FQNENV. Trimming took 2 bases from V and 0 from J, leaving 10 bases between them. The CDR3 consists of 15 residues. Here the CDR3 reads CASSQGTSPNYGYTF. DNA of the CDR3: TGTGCCAGCAGCCAAGGGACTTCTCCTAACTATGGCTACACCTTC.

The genes are TRBV9 and TRBJ2-2; 10 bases line up with TRBD1. Per the germline V gene, CDR1 is SGDLS and CDR2 is YYNGEE. This CDR3 region has 17 residues. The V and J ends lost 3 bases and 6 bases, in that order; junction bases with no gene match: 11. DNA of the CDR3: TGTGCCAGCAGCGCGGCGGGACAGGGGTCAGGGGCCGGGGAGCTGTTTTTT. This gives the protein CASSAAGQGSGAGELFF. Variable domain in full (rest from reference TRBV9 and TRBJ2-2): DSGVTQTPKHLITATGQRVTLRCSPRSGDLSVYWYQQSLDQGLQFLIQYYNGEERAKGNILERFSAQQFPDLHSELNLSSLELGDSALYFCASSAAGQGSGAGELFFGEGSRLTVL.

V gene TRBV9 combines with J gene TRBJ2-3, with 10 nucleotides matching TRBD2. Germline V lookup: CDR1 SGDLS, CDR2 YYNGEE. Unmatched junction bases numbered 6, after V lost 3 bases and J lost 5 bases. This CDR3 region has 15 residues. CDR3 residues: CASSASGSGIDTQYF. In DNA, the CDR3 is TGTGCCAGCAGCGCTAGCGGGAGCGGGATAGATACGCAGTATTTT.

The chain couples TRBV11-3 to TRBJ1-1; D not resolved. Per germline, CDR1 SGHNT and CDR2 YENEEA. CDR3 size: 13 residues. Trimming took 0 bases from V and 6 from J, leaving 8 bases between them. The CDR3 DNA reads TGTGCCAGCAGCTTAGATCTAGCGTCTGAAGCTTTCTTT. Its translation: CASSLDLASEAFF.

The V gene is TRBV29-1, the J gene TRBJ1-2, with TRBD1 matching over 11 bases. In germline, CDR1 is SQVTM, CDR2 ANQGSEA. The trim removed 6 bases at V and 4 bases at J, leaving 7 bases unmatched. The CDR3 length is 14 residues. DNA of the CDR3: TGCAGCGTCGCCGGGACAGGGGGGGTCTATGGCTACACCTTC. Amino acid sequence: CSVAGTGGVYGYTF.

This rearrangement joins TRBV2 to TRBJ1-2, with 9 bases matching TRBD1. Germline CDR1 SNHLY, CDR2 FYNNEI. CDR3 length: 13 amino acids. CDR3 loop: CAIRQGVGYGYTF. For the CDR3, the DNA is TGTGCTATCAGACAGGGGGTTGGGTATGGCTACACCTTC. The full variable domain, with the rest looked up from reference TRBV2 and TRBJ1-2, is EPEVTQTPSHQVTQMGQEVILRCVPISNHLYFYWYRQILGQKVEFLVSFYNNEISEKSEIFDDQFSVERPDGSNFTLKIRSTKLEDSAMYFCAIRQGVGYGYTFGSGTRLTVV.